This entry lists 11 T cell receptor beta chains sequenced from one sample in a study of T-cell reconstitution after alpha-beta-depleted transplantation in children. Researchers prepared the TCRbeta library using unique molecular identifiers, the study reports. Each CDR3 protein is one row after TCRdb ran MiXCR on the PCR reads. The profile shows a few hundred thousand distinct CDR3 sequences, roughly 22% of them singletons. Material: PBMCs from the stem cell graft donor, obtained from the stem cell graft. The receptor source for this set is a human donor who donated a stem cell graft to a child with acute myeloid leukemia.

A few counts support this clonotype. The chain links TRBV19 to TRBJ2-3; 8 nucleotides match TRBD1. The trim removed 3 bases at V and 5 bases at J, leaving 7 bases unmatched. This CDR3 is 15 amino acids long. Germline CDR1 and CDR2: LNHDA and SQIVND (reference sequence). The CDR3 DNA is TGTGCCAGTAGTATGGTGACAGGGGTTGGAGATACGCAGTATTTT. This sequence encodes CASSMVTGVGDTQYF.

This sequence joins TRBV29-1 and TRBJ2-3; D might be TRBD1 or TRBD2, each matching 5 bases. With 4 bases removed from V and 4 bases from J, the gap between germline ends came to 12 bases. The CDR3 runs 13 residues. Germline-derived CDR1 and CDR2 are SQVTM and ANQGSEA. The CDR3 coding sequence is TGCAGCGTTGCGGCAGGGACGCCAGATACGCAGTATTTT. Its translation: CSVAAGTPDTQYF.

This clonotype was observed at least ten times. This chain uses TRBV12-3 or TRBV12-4 with TRBJ2-1; 9 bases align to TRBD2. V dropped 6 bases and J dropped 0; count of bases not matched to a gene: 0. The CDR3 is made up of 14 amino acids. The CDR3 reads CASRTSGSYNEQFF. CDR3 coding DNA: TGTGCCAGCAGGACTAGCGGCTCCTACAATGAGCAGTTCTTC.

In this sample, this clonotype turned up a few times. The genes are TRBV7-2 and TRBJ2-7; perhaps TRBD1 as D (6 bases). Between the trimmed V and J ends, which lost 5 bases and 6 bases, there was a span of 23 bases. The CDR3 runs to 16 residues. Germline-derived CDR1 and CDR2 are SGHTA and FQGNSA. CDR3 DNA sequence: TGTGCCAGCAGCCTAGACCAGTGGGGGCGCATCGTCGAGCAGTACTTC. Its protein product is CASSLDQWGRIVEQYF.

The chain uses TRBV4-1 and TRBJ2-1; 9 nucleotides align to TRBD1. Germline V CDR1 and CDR2: MGHRA, YSYEKL. The V and J ends lost 1 base and 5 bases, in that order; junction bases with no gene match: 6. This CDR3 has 16 amino acids. CDR3 in DNA: TGCGCCAGCAGCCAAGGGGGACAGGGTGGCCACAATGAGCAGTTCTTC. Protein: CASSQGGQGGHNEQFF.

This chain's CDR3 is CASSWTGKETQYF. The DNA for the CDR3 is TGTGCCAGCAGCTGGACTGGGAAAGAGACCCAGTACTTC. The chain is built from TRBV2 and TRBJ2-5; D is perhaps TRBD2 (5 bases). The CDR3 spans 13 residues. Germline V lookup: CDR1 SNHLY, CDR2 FYNNEI. V dropped 6 bases and J dropped 3 bases, with 11 bases sitting between them.

V gene TRBV7-2 combines with J gene TRBJ2-1; TRBD1 aligns across 9 bases. V gave up 5 bases and J gave up 7 bases; unmatched junction bases: 9. CDR1 and CDR2 (germline): SGHTA, FQGNSA. The CDR3 totals 15 residues. CDR3 protein: CASSHSRDRANEQFF. The CDR3 DNA reads as TGTGCCAGCAGCCACTCACGGGACAGGGCGAATGAGCAGTTCTTC.

This clonotype was counted ten times or more. The V gene is TRBV20-1, the J gene TRBJ1-2; 11 positions agree with TRBD1. The CDR3 extends over 15 amino acids. Per the germline V gene, CDR1 is DFQATT and CDR2 is SNEGSKA (reference sequence). Losses at the gene ends were 3 bases for V and 3 bases for J; bases not matched to a gene: 6. The CDR3 region has the DNA TGCAGTGCTAGTCCCCCGGGACAGGGGGACTATGGCTACACCTTC. Protein sequence: CSASPPGQGDYGYTF.

In this sample, this clonotype turned up a few times. This chain uses TRBV28 with TRBJ2-7; a possible D gene is TRBD1 (6 bases). CDR1 is MDHEN, CDR2 SYDVKM, per germline. This CDR3 is 13 amino acids long. The V end lost 7 bases, the J end lost 5 bases, and 15 bases lay between the germline ends. The CDR3 DNA reads as TGTGCCAGCACCCTAGAGGGGGTCCACGAGCAGTACTTC. It specifies CASTLEGVHEQYF.

The J gene is TRBJ1-5, the V gene TRBV12-3 or TRBV12-4, with D perhaps TRBD1 (6 bases). Trimming shortened V by 5 bases and J by 3 bases, and 17 bases separated the two germline ends. This CDR3 is built from 16 residues. The CDR3, as DNA: TGTGCCAGCAGTCCTGGGTCGTCAGGGGACAATCAGCCCCAGCATTTT. Encoded protein: CASSPGSSGDNQPQHF.

The chain is built from TRBV7-8 and TRBJ1-3; 7 nucleotides align to TRBD1. The J segment lost 0 bases and the V segment lost 6 bases, leaving 8 bases of the junction unmatched. Germline V CDR1 and CDR2: SGHVS, FQNEAQ. The CDR3 runs 16 residues. The CDR3 DNA reads as TGTGCCAGCAGGTCAACAGGGGAGAGCTCTGGAAACACCATATATTTT. As protein: CASRSTGESSGNTIYF. Full variable domain (missing parts from reference TRBV7-8 and TRBJ1-3): GAGVSQSPRYKVAKRGQDVALRCDPISGHVSLFWYQQALGQGPEFLTYFQNEAQLDKSGLPSDRFFAERPEGSVSTLKIQRTQQEDSAVYLCASRSTGESSGNTIYFGEGSWLTVV.